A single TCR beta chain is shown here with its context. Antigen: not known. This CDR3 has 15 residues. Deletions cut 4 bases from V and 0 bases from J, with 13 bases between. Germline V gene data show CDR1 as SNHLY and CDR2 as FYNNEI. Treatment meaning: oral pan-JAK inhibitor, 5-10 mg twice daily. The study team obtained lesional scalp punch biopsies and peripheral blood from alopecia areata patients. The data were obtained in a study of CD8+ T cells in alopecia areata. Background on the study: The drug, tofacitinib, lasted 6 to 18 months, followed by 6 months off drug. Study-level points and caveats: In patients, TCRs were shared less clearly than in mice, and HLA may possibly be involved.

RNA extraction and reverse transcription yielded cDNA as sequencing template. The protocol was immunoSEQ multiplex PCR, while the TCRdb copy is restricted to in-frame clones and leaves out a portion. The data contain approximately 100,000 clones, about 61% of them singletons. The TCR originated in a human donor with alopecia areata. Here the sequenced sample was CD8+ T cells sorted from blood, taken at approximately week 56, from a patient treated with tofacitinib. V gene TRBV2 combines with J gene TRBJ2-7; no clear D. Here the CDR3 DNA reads TGTGCCAGCAGTGTCTCAGGAGAGAGCTCCTACGAGCAGTACTTC. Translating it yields CASSVSGESSYEQYF.